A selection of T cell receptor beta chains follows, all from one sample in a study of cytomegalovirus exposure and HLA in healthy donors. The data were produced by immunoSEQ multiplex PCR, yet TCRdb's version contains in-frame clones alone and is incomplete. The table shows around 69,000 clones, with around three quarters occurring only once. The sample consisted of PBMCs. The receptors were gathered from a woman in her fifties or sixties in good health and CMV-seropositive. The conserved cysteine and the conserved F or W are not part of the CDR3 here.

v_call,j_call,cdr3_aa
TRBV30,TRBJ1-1,AWRFGTGGVTEAF
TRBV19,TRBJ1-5,ASTPGGRQPQH
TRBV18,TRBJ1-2,ASSPTVQGSNYGYT
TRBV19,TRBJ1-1,ASSRTGVGGTEAF
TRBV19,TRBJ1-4,ASSISAKKELF
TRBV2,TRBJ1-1,ASSEGPGRNTEAF
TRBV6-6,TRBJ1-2,ASSYSRGQGFGYT
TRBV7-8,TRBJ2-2,ASSARAGNPTGELF
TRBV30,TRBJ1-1,AWSARGLGTEAF
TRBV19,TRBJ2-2,ASRGQGPGELF
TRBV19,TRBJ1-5,ASSPPRTGDLSNQPQH
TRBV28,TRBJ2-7,ASSWTSGGFLSYEQY
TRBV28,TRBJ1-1,ASRSPQGAWYTEAF
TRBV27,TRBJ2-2,ASSLARGQDTGELF
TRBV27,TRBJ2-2,ASSLPSSAGELF
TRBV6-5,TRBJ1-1,ASRLGLPNTEAF
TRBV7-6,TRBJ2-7,ASSPQLRDIDEQY
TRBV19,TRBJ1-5,ASSRSGWGNQPQH
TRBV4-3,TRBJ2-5,ASSQDLAGEETQY
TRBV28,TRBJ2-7,ASSSPTGNSYEQY
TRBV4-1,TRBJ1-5,ASSPAGGAVQPQH
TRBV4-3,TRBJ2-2,ASSQVGQGANTGELF
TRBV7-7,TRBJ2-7,ASSIDRGSYEQY
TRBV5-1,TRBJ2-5,ASSYAGGQETQY
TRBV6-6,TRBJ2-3,ASSYSRGSDTQY
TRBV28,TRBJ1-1,ASSLRRTPGGTEAF
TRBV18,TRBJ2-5,ASSPPAGASEETQY
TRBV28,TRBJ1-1,ASSFTGNTEAF
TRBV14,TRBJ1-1,ASSPQGLGGTEAF
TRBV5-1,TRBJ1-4,ASSYGTENEKLF
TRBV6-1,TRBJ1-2,ASSDITTVVNLNYGYT
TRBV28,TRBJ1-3,ASSSGQGRLSSGNTIY
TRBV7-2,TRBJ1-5,ASSLGRDQH
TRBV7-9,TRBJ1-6,ASSPREVGNSPLH
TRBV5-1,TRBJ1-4,ASSLVDSNEKLF